The 4 T cell receptor beta chains in this list originate from one sample, sequenced in a study of T cells in Graves' hyperthyroidism and ophthalmopathy. Using RNA transcripts as the source, TCR beta CDR3 regions were amplified. When the TCR CDR3 underwent first-round RT-PCR, the HTBI primer set was used. TCRdb fed the multiplex PCR reads into MiXCR, producing one record per CDR3 protein. Among about 180,000 distinct CDR3 sequences listed, more than 15% were seen once. The sequencing sample was made of blood. These receptor sequences come from a woman in her 50s with Graves' hyperthyroidism.

This clonotype was recorded many times. V gene TRBV12-3 or TRBV12-4 combines with J gene TRBJ2-1, with D possibly matching TRBD1 (7 bases). Trimming removed 5 bases at V and 2 bases at J, with 13 bases between. CDR3 size: 15 residues. CDR3 loop: CASSLGGGAYNEQFF. CDR3 coding DNA: TGTGCCAGCAGTCTTGGAGGGGGCGCCTACAATGAGCAGTTCTTC.

The V gene is TRBV28, the J gene TRBJ2-7; D is perhaps TRBD2 (5 bases). The germline V gene encodes CDR1 MDHEN and CDR2 SYDVKM. Trimming took off 4 bases at V and 2 bases at J, with 9 bases between the two ends. The CDR3 totals 13 residues. This CDR3 is CASSYRGAYEQYF. The CDR3 DNA reads TGTGCCAGCAGTTACCGGGGTGCCTACGAGCAGTACTTC.

This clonotype was observed at least ten times. The chain has TRBV7-8 and TRBJ1-1, with 11 bases that match TRBD1. Trimming cost V 5 bases and J 3 bases; bases outside gene matches: 11. The CDR3 is made up of 17 amino acids. Germline loops: CDR1 SGHVS, CDR2 FQNEAQ. The CDR3 is CASSVDWTGGLDTEAFF. The CDR3, as DNA: TGTGCCAGCAGCGTCGATTGGACAGGGGGCTTGGACACTGAAGCTTTCTTT.

The chain is built from TRBV5-1 and TRBJ1-6; D unclear. The CDR3 loop spans 14 amino acids. Germline lookup yields CDR1 SGHRS and CDR2 YFSETQ. Trimming left V 0 bases short and J 9 bases short, with 10 bases between. In DNA form, the CDR3 reads TGCGCCAGCAGCTTGGACCAGGCAGGTTCACCCCTCCACTTT. Protein sequence: CASSLDQAGSPLHF. Full variable domain (missing parts from reference TRBV5-1 and TRBJ1-6): KAGVTQTPRYLIKTRGQQVTLSCSPISGHRSVSWYQQTPGQGLQFLFEYFSETQRNKGNFPGRFSGRQFSNSRSEMNVSTLELGDSALYLCASSLDQAGSPLHFGNGTRLTVT.